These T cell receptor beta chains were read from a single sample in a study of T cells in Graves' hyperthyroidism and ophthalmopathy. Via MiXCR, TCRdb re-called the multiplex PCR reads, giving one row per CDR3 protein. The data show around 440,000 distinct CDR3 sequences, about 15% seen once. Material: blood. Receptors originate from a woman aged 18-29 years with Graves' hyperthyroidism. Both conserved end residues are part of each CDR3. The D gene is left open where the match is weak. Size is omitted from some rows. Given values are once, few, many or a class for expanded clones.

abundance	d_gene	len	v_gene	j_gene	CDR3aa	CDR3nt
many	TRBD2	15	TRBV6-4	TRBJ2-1	CASSDETSGGNEQFF	TGTGCCAGCAGTGACGAAACTAGCGGGGGCAATGAGCAGTTCTTC
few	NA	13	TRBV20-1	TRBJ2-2	CSALGPNTGELFF	TGCAGTGCGTTGGGGCCCAACACCGGGGAGCTGTTTTTT
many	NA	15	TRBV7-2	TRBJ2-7	CASSLKGTEAYEQYF	TGTGCCAGCAGCTTGAAGGGGACGGAGGCCTACGAGCAGTACTTC
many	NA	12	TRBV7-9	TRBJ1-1	CASGGVATEAFF	TGTGCCAGCGGGGGGGTGGCCACTGAAGCTTTCTTT
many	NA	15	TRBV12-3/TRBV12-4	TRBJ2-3	CASSLWGTGTDTQYF	TGTGCCAGCAGTTTATGGGGTACAGGGACAGATACGCAGTATTTT
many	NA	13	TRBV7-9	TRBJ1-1	CASSLAWGTEAFF	TGTGCCAGCAGCTTAGCGTGGGGGACTGAAGCTTTCTTT
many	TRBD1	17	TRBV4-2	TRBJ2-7	CASSQDSGAGGGYEQYF	TGTGCCAGCAGCCAAGATAGTGGGGCAGGGGGCGGTTACGAGCAGTACTTC
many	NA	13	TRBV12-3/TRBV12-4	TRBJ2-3	CASNRQDTDTQYF	TGTGCCAGCAACCGACAGGACACAGATACGCAGTATTTT
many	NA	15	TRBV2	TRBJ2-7	CASSFNRGTDYEQYF	TGTGCCAGCAGCTTCAATAGGGGGACCGATTACGAGCAGTACTTC
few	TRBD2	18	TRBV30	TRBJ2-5	CAWTPVGRGGGHGETQYF	TGTGCCTGGACCCCCGTGGGGCGGGGGGGCGGTCATGGAGAGACCCAGTACTTC
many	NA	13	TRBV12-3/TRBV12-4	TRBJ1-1	CASTPKDGPEAFF	TGTGCCAGCACCCCCAAGGATGGCCCTGAAGCTTTCTTT
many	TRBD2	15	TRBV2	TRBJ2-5	CASSESLAGGETQYF	TGTGCCAGCAGTGAAAGTCTAGCGGGGGGAGAGACCCAGTACTTC
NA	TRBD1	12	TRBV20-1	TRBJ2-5	CSASRQGETQYF	TGCAGTGCTAGCAGACAGGGAGAGACCCAGTACTTC
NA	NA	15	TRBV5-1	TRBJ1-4	CASSLEQGGNEKLFF	TGCGCCAGCAGCTTGGAACAGGGAGGGAATGAAAAACTGTTTTTT
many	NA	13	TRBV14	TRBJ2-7	CASSQTLRGEQYF	TGTGCCAGCAGCCAGACGCTAAGGGGCGAGCAGTACTTC
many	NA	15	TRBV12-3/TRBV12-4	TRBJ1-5	CASSLSGFGNQPQHF	TGTGCCAGCAGTTTGTCAGGGTTCGGCAATCAGCCCCAGCATTTT
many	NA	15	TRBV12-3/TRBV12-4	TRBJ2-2	CASHIGRAFTGELFF	TGTGCCAGCCACATTGGACGGGCCTTCACCGGGGAGCTGTTTTTT
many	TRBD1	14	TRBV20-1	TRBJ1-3	CSAAPDRAGNTIYF	TGCAGTGCCGCACCCGACAGGGCGGGAAACACCATATATTTT
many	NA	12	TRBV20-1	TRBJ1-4	CSILGQDEKLFF	TGCAGTATTCTGGGGCAAGATGAAAAACTGTTTTTT
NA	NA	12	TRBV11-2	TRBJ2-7	CASSPNYYEQYF	TGTGCCAGCAGCCCGAATTACTACGAGCAGTACTTC
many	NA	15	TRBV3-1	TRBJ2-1	CASSQGQTYYNEQFF	TGTGCCAGCAGCCAAGGTCAGACTTACTACAATGAGCAGTTCTTC
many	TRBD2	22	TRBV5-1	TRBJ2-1	CASSLVAQTSGRTISFGNEQFF	TGCGCCAGCAGCTTGGTTGCCCAGACTAGCGGGAGGACCATATCCTTCGGTAATGAGCAGTTCTTC
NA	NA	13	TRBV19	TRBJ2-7	CASSHKSGYEQYF	TGTGCCAGTAGCCACAAGTCGGGGTACGAGCAGTACTTC
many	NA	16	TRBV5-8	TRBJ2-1	CASSLSRPRANNEQFF	TGTGCCAGCAGCTTGTCACGCCCCAGGGCGAACAATGAGCAGTTCTTC
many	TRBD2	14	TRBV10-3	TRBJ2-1	CAISSSGSWYEQFF	TGTGCCATCAGTTCCAGCGGGAGTTGGTATGAGCAGTTCTTC
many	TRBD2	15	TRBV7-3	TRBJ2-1	CASTSNSGRGGEQFF	TGTGCCAGCACATCAAATAGCGGGAGGGGAGGAGAGCAGTTCTTC
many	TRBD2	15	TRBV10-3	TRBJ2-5	CAISLAGGSQETQYF	TGTGCCATCAGTTTAGCGGGAGGATCCCAAGAGACCCAGTACTTC
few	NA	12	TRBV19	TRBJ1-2	CASSILSYGYTF	TGTGCCAGTAGTATTCTCAGTTATGGCTACACCTTC
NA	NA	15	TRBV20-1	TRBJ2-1	CSASPRGDSYNEQFF	TGCAGTGCTAGCCCTCGCGGGGACTCCTACAATGAGCAGTTCTTC
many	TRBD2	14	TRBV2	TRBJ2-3	CATETSGGGDTQYF	TGTGCCACCGAGACCAGCGGGGGGGGAGATACGCAGTATTTT
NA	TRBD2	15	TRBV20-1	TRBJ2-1	CSASNPGLADNEQFF	TGCAGTGCTAGTAACCCGGGACTAGCGGACAATGAGCAGTTCTTC
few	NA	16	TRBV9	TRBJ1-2	CASTPFHSGSGYGYTF	TGTGCCAGCACCCCTTTTCATAGCGGATCAGGCTATGGCTACACCTTC
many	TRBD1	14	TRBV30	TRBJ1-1	CAWSVQTGGTEAFF	TGTGCCTGGAGTGTACAAACAGGGGGCACTGAAGCTTTCTTT
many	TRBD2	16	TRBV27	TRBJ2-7	CASSFGTSGSYYEQYF	TGTGCCAGCAGTTTCGGGACTAGCGGGAGTTACTACGAGCAGTACTTC
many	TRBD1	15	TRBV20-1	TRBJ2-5	CSAEPAGTGEETQYF	TGCAGTGCCGAACCAGCCGGGACAGGGGAAGAGACCCAGTACTTC
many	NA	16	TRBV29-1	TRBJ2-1	CSVGGSKRGSYNEQFF	TGCAGCGTTGGGGGGAGTAAGCGCGGATCCTACAATGAGCAGTTCTTC
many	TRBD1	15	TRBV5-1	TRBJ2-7	CASGPGTGARYEQYF	TGCGCCAGCGGTCCCGGGACAGGGGCGCGCTACGAGCAGTACTTC
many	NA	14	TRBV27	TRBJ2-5	CASSRIGAQETQYF	TGTGCCAGCAGCAGGATAGGGGCGCAAGAGACCCAGTACTTC
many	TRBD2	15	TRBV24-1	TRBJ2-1	CATSDTGTSPSEQFF	TGTGCCACCAGTGATACCGGGACTAGCCCTTCTGAGCAGTTCTTC
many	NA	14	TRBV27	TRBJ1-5	CASSLKQSNQPQHF	TGTGCCAGCAGTTTGAAACAGTCCAATCAGCCCCAGCATTTT
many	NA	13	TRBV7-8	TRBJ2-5	CASSLVQRETQYF	TGTGCCAGCAGCTTAGTCCAGAGGGAGACCCAGTACTTC
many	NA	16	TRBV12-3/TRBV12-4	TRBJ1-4	CASSFYSRGGNEKLFF	TGTGCCAGCAGTTTCTACTCTCGGGGCGGAAATGAAAAACTGTTTTTT
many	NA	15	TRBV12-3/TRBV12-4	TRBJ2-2	CASSSRDGYTGELFF	TGTGCCAGCAGTTCCCGGGACGGGTACACCGGGGAGCTGTTTTTT
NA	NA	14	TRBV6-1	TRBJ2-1	CASSEAGVHNEQFF	TGTGCCAGCAGTGAAGCGGGGGTCCACAATGAGCAGTTCTTC
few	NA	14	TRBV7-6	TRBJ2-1	CAGSPGHPFSEQFF	TGTGCCGGGTCTCCAGGACACCCGTTTAGTGAGCAGTTCTTC
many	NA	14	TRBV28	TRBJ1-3	CASKRGRGGNTIYF	TGTGCCAGCAAGCGGGGCCGTGGTGGAAACACCATATATTTT
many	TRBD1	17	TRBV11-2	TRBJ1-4	CASSSQGFGDENEKLFF	TGTGCCAGCAGCTCACAGGGGTTTGGTGACGAGAATGAAAAACTGTTTTTT
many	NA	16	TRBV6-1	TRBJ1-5	CASTLVLGRSNQPQHF	TGTGCCAGCACCCTCGTCCTGGGACGGAGCAATCAGCCCCAGCATTTT
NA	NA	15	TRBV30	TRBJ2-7	CAWSQVGGGSYEQYF	TGTGCCTGGAGCCAAGTCGGAGGGGGTTCCTACGAGCAGTACTTC
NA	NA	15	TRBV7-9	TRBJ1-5	CASSFDSDSNQPQHF	TGTGCCAGCAGCTTCGACAGCGATAGCAATCAGCCCCAGCATTTT
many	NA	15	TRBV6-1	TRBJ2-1	CASSGDGESYNEQFF	TGTGCCAGCAGTGGGGACGGGGAGTCCTACAATGAGCAGTTCTTC
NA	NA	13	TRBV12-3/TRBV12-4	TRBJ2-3	CASSRRSVDTQYF	TGTGCCAGCAGCCGACGAAGCGTGGATACGCAGTATTTT
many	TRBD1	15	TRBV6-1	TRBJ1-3	CASTEGAGLGNTIYF	TGTGCCAGCACCGAGGGGGCCGGGCTCGGAAACACCATATATTTT
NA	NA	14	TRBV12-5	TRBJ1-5	CASGLAYGNQPQHF	TGTGCTAGTGGTTTGGCGTATGGCAATCAGCCCCAGCATTTT
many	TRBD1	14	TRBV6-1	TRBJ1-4	CASSKTGQNEKLFF	TGTGCCAGCAGTAAGACGGGACAGAATGAAAAACTGTTTTTT